The 20 T cell receptor beta chains reported below all come from one sample, sequenced in a study of blood T cell repertoires in COVID-19. Generated by immunoSEQ multiplex PCR, the TCRdb table keeps only in-frame clones and is missing some. The table has approximately 280,000 clones, 80% to 95% seen once. Sequences were obtained from peripheral blood. The origin of the receptors is a woman under 40 with COVID-19, enrolled during active disease.

The V gene is TRBV29-1, the J gene TRBJ2-1; TRBD2 aligns across 10 bases. The CDR3 loop spans 16 amino acids. Germline V CDR1 and CDR2: SQVTM, ANQGSEA. Trimming took 4 bases from V and 4 from J; bases not matched to a gene: 10. The CDR3 nucleotides read TGCAGCGTTGCCCCCCTAAAGCGGGAGGGATACAATGAGCAGTTCTTC. Amino acids: CSVAPLKREGYNEQFF.

The rearrangement uses TRBV19 and TRBJ2-7; 9 positions agree with TRBD1. V trimming: 5 bases; J trimming: 4 bases; junction bases outside the gene matches: 6. CDR3 length: 14 residues. Germline V gives CDR1 LNHDA, CDR2 SQIVND (reference sequence). For the CDR3, the DNA is TGTGCCAGTAGTTTCTCCGGGACAGGGTACGAGCAGTACTTC. Translating gives CASSFSGTGYEQYF.

The chain couples TRBV6-5 to TRBJ1-2; D is unresolved. The V and J ends lost 2 bases and 0 bases respectively, with 4 bases between them. Germline V gene sequence: CDR1 MNHEY, CDR2 SVGAGI. CDR3 length equals 13 residues. The CDR3 loop reads CASSYGANYGYTF. DNA for the CDR3: TGTGCCAGCAGTTACGGAGCTAACTATGGCTACACCTTC.

The chain employs TRBV7-3 and TRBJ2-2, with unresolved D. Germline CDR1 reads SGHTA; CDR2 reads FQGTGA. V lost 4 bases and J 4 bases, leaving 10 bases between the germline ends. The CDR3 contains 14 residues. As DNA, the CDR3 is TGTGCCAGCAGCTCCCAGGCGAGCACCGGGGAGCTGTTTTTT. Residues: CASSSQASTGELFF.

The chain employs TRBV19 and TRBJ1-1; TRBD1 agrees at 9 bases. Germline V gives CDR1 LNHDA, CDR2 SQIVND (reference sequence). CDR3 length equals 15 residues. V gave up 6 bases and J gave up 3 bases; unmatched junction bases: 8. The CDR3 spells CASSLGQGRYTEAFF. As DNA, the CDR3 is TGTGCCAGTAGCCTTGGACAGGGGAGGTACACTGAAGCTTTCTTT.

This chain joins TRBV14 and TRBJ1-6; 12 bases agree with TRBD1. Germline CDR1 reads SGHDN; CDR2 reads FVKESK. The CDR3 is 17 amino acids. Trimming cost V 5 bases and J 9 bases; bases outside gene matches: 11. CDR3 in amino acids: CASSYRDRGLLFSPLHF. Written as DNA, the CDR3 is TGTGCCAGCAGCTACCGGGACAGGGGGCTGCTGTTTTCACCCCTCCACTTT.

This sequence joins TRBV25-1 and TRBJ1-2; 7 nucleotides match TRBD1. The CDR3 has 16 residues. V dropped 3 bases and J dropped 1; count of bases not matched to a gene: 8. Germline CDR1 and CDR2: MGHDK and SYGVNS. The CDR3 is CASSDQGVRGNYGYTF. Here the CDR3 DNA reads TGTGCCAGCAGTGACCAGGGGGTTCGAGGTAACTATGGCTACACCTTC.

This clone was observed at least ten times. The chain couples TRBV29-1 to TRBJ1-3; a possible D gene is TRBD1 (5 bases). Trimming cost V 8 bases and J 9 bases, with 17 bases left between them. Germline lookup yields CDR1 SQVTM and CDR2 ANQGSEA. This CDR3 region has 12 residues. CDR3 sequence (DNA): TGCAGCCATTTTAACCCCGGGGGCACCATATATTTT. Translating gives CSHFNPGGTIYF.

The chain joins TRBV19 to TRBJ2-7, with no clear D. The CDR3 runs 14 residues. In germline, CDR1 is LNHDA, CDR2 SQIVND (reference sequence). Deletions cut 3 bases from V and 3 bases from J, with 12 bases between. The CDR3: CASSIAPSGYEQYF. Here the CDR3 DNA reads TGTGCCAGTAGTATCGCACCCAGTGGCTACGAGCAGTACTTC. Using reference TRBV19 and TRBJ2-7 for the parts outside the CDR3, the full variable domain is DGGITQSPKYLFRKEGQNVTLSCEQNLNHDAMYWYRQDPGQGLRLIYYSQIVNDFQKGDIAEGYSVSREKKESFPLTVTSAQKNPTAFYLCASSIAPSGYEQYFGPGTRLTVT.

V is TRBV5-1 and J is TRBJ2-7, with a weak D call TRBD1 (6 bases). V shed 0 bases and J shed 3 bases, with 10 bases lying between them. The CDR3 is made up of 14 amino acids. Germline V gives CDR1 SGHRS, CDR2 YFSETQ. CDR3 in DNA: TGCGCCAGCAGCTTGGCGGGACAATACTACGAGCAGTACTTC. This sequence encodes CASSLAGQYYEQYF. Full variable domain (rest looked up from reference TRBV5-1 and TRBJ2-7): KAGVTQTPRYLIKTRGQQVTLSCSPISGHRSVSWYQQTPGQGLQFLFEYFSETQRNKGNFPGRFSGRQFSNSRSEMNVSTLELGDSALYLCASSLAGQYYEQYFGPGTRLTVT.

The chain recombines TRBV7-9 with TRBJ2-1; the D gene is possibly TRBD2 (6 bases). Per germline, CDR1 SEHNR and CDR2 FQNEAQ (reference sequence). This CDR3 has 15 amino acids. V was cut by 2 bases and J by 8 bases, with 16 bases left in between. CDR3: CASSLRSEGIHEQFF. CDR3 in DNA: TGTGCCAGCAGCTTACGGTCGGAGGGGATCCATGAGCAGTTCTTC.

The CDR3 reads CASSQDGQGRYEQYF. The CDR3 region has the DNA TGTGCCAGCAGCCAAGATGGACAGGGGAGGTACGAGCAGTACTTC. The chain has TRBV14 and TRBJ2-7; TRBD1 matches at 9 bases. This CDR3 has 15 amino acids. V lost 0 bases and J lost 4; bases outside the gene matches: 4. Germline V gene sequence: CDR1 SGHDN, CDR2 FVKESK.

The genes are TRBV28 and TRBJ2-5; tentative D call: TRBD1 (6 bases). This CDR3 has 16 residues. The germline V gene has CDR1 MDHEN and CDR2 SYDVKM. V lost 2 bases and J 5 bases, leaving 18 bases between the germline ends. The CDR3 region has the DNA TGTGCCAGCAGTTTAAGGGGGTACGGTGGTTCGGAGACCCAGTACTTC. It is translated as CASSLRGYGGSETQYF.

V gene TRBV6-4 combines with J gene TRBJ2-1, with TRBD2 matching over 9 bases. The CDR3 has 15 amino acids. The V segment lost 3 bases and the J segment 6 bases; nucleotides outside the gene matches: 6. The germline V gene encodes CDR1 MRHNA and CDR2 SNTAGT. CDR3 loop: CASSEIAGVANEQFF. Here the CDR3 DNA reads TGTGCCAGCAGTGAAATAGCGGGGGTGGCCAATGAGCAGTTCTTC.

This clone was seen a single time. The chain is built from TRBV6-2 or TRBV6-3 and TRBJ1-1, with 7 bases identical to TRBD1. Germline loops: CDR1 MNHEY, CDR2 SVGEGT. This CDR3 contains 14 residues. J gave up 6 bases and V 2 bases, and 6 bases lay outside the gene matches. CDR3 sequence: CASSYDRVMAEAFF. The CDR3 nucleotides are TGTGCCAGCAGTTACGACAGGGTCATGGCTGAAGCTTTCTTT.

The chain recombines TRBV27 with TRBJ2-7, with 9 positions matching TRBD1. Germline V gene sequence: CDR1 MNHEY, CDR2 SMNVEV (reference sequence). The CDR3 consists of 14 residues. V was pared by 2 bases and J by 3 bases, with 2 bases of the junction left unmatched. The CDR3 region has the DNA TGTGCCAGCAGTTTAAGACAGGGGGGCTACGAGCAGTACTTC. The encoded protein is CASSLRQGGYEQYF.

The gene calls are TRBV4-3 and TRBJ2-1; D not resolved. Trimming took off 4 bases at V and 5 bases at J, with 12 bases between the two ends. Germline V gene sequence: CDR1 LGHNA, CDR2 YSLEER. This CDR3 has 14 amino acids. CDR3 amino acids: CASSRVGPNNEQFF. In DNA form, the CDR3 reads TGCGCCAGCAGCCGGGTTGGGCCTAACAATGAGCAGTTCTTC.

The chain uses TRBV5-4 and TRBJ1-4; D is undetermined. V lost 3 bases and J lost 8, with 11 bases in between. The CDR3 is 13 residues long. Germline V gene lookup returns CDR1 SGHNT and CDR2 YYREEE (reference sequence). CDR3 nucleotides: TGTGCCAGCAGCTCGGCCTCGGAGGAAAAACTGTTTTTT. It translates to CASSSASEEKLFF.

The rearrangement uses TRBV5-6 and TRBJ2-5; D is uncertain. Germline-derived CDR1 and CDR2 are SGHDT and YYEEEE. The CDR3 consists of 10 residues. V dropped 7 bases and J dropped 5 bases, with 6 bases sitting between them. CDR3 nucleotide sequence: TGTGCCAGCGTTATCGAGACCCAGTACTTC. It translates to CASVIETQYF.

The V gene is TRBV6-2 or TRBV6-3, the J gene TRBJ2-2; D is unresolved. The CDR3 is 14 residues long. The germline CDR1 and CDR2 sequences are MNHEY and SVGEGT. V lost 4 bases, J lost 6 bases, and 12 bases lay in between. CDR3 amino acids: CASSSHFTPGELFF. The CDR3 DNA sequence: TGTGCCAGCAGTTCCCATTTTACTCCCGGGGAGCTGTTTTTT.